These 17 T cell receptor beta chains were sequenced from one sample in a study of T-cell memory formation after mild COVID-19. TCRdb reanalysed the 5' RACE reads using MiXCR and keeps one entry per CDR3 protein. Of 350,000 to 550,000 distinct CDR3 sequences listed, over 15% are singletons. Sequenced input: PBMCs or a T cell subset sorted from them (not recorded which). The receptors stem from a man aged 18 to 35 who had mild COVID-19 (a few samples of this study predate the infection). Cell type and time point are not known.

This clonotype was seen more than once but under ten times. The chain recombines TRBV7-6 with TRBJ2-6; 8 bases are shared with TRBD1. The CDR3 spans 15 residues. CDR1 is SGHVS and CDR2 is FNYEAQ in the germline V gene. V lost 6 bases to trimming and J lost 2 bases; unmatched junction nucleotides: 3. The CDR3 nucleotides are TGTGCCAGCAGGACAGGGGTGGCTGGGGCCAACGTCCTGACTTTC. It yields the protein CASRTGVAGANVLTF.

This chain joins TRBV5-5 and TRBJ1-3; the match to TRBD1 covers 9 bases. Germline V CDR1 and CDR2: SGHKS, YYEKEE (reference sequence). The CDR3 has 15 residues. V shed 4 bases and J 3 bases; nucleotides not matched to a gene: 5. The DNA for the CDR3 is TGTGCCAGCAGCCCCGGGACAGGGTATGGAAACACCATATATTTT. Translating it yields CASSPGTGYGNTIYF.

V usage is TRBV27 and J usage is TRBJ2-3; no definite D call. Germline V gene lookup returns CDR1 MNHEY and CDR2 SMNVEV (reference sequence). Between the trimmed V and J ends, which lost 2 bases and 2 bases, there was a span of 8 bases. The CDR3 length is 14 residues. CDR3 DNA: TGTGCCAGCAGTTTAAGCCCCCACACAGATACGCAGTATTTT. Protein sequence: CASSLSPHTDTQYF.

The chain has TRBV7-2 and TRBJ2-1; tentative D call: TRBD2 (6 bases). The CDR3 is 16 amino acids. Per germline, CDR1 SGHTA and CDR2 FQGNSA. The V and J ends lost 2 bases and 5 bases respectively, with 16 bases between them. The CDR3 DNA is TGTGCCAGCAGCTTATTTGGTGCGGGGAGCAACAATGAGCAGTTCTTC. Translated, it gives CASSLFGAGSNNEQFF.

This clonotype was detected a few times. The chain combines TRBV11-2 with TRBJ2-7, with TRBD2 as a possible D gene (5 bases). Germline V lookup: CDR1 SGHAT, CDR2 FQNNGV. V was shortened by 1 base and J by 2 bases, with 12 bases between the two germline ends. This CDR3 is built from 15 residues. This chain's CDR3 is CASSLGSGNAYEQYF. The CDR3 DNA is TGTGCCAGCAGCTTAGGTTCGGGGAATGCCTACGAGCAGTACTTC.

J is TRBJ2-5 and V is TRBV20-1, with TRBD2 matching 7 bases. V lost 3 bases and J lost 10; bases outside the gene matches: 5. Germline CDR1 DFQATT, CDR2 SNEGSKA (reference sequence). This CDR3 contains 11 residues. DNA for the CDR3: TGCAGTGCTAGCGTTGCGGGGGTCCAGTACTTC. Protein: CSASVAGVQYF.

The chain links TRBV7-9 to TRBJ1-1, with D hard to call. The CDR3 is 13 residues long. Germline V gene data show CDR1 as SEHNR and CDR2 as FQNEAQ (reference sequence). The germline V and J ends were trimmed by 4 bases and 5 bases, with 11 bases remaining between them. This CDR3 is CASSYLSGTEAFF. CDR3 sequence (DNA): TGTGCCAGCAGCTACCTTTCCGGGACTGAAGCTTTCTTT.

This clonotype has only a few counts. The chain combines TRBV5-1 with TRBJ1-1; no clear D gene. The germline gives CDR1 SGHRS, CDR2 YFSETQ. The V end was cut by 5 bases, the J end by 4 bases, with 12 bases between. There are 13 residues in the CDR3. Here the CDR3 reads CASREATGTEAFF. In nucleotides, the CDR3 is TGCGCCAGCAGGGAGGCGACGGGCACTGAAGCTTTCTTT.

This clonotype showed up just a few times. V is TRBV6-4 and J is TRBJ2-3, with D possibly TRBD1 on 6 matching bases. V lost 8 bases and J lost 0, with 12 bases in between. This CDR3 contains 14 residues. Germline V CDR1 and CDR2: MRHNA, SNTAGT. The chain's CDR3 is CASATGFSTDTQYF. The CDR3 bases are TGTGCCAGCGCGACAGGATTTAGCACAGATACGCAGTATTTT.

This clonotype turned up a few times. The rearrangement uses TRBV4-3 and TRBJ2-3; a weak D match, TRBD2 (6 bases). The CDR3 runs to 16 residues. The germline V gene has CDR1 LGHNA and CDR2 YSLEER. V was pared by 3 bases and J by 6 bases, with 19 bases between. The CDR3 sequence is CASSQGGDRDGDTQYF. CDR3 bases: TGCGCCAGCAGCCAGGGGGGAGACCGGGACGGGGATACGCAGTATTTT.

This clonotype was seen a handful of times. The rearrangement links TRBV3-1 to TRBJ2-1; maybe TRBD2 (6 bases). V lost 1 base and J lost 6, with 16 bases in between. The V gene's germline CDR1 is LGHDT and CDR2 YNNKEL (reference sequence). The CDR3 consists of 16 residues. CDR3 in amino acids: CASSQVAGLSGNEQFF. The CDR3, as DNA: TGTGCCAGCAGCCAAGTTGCGGGGTTGAGCGGCAATGAGCAGTTCTTC.

The CDR3: CASSQDLRGANNEQFF. The CDR3 DNA sequence: TGTGCCAGCAGCCAAGATCTCCGGGGGGCTAACAATGAGCAGTTCTTC. The chain combines TRBV4-2 with TRBJ2-1; TRBD2 might be the D (7 bases). V gave up 0 bases and J gave up 5 bases, with 14 bases separating them. The CDR3 length is 16 residues. From germline, CDR1 is LGHNA and CDR2 YNFKEQ.

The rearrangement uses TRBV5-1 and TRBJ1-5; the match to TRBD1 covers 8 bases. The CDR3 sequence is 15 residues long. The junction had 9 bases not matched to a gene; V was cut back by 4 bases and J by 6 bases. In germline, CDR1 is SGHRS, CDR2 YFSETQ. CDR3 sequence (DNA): TGCGCCAGCAGCCGATACCCAGGGGGCGGTCAGCCCCAGCATTTT. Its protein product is CASSRYPGGGQPQHF.

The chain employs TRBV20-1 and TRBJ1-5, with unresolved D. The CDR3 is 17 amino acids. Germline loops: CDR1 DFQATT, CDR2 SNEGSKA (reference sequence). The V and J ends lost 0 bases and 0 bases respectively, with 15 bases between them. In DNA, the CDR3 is TGCAGTGCTAGAGACTGGTCAGAACGTATTAGCAATCAGCCCCAGCATTTT. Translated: CSARDWSERISNQPQHF.

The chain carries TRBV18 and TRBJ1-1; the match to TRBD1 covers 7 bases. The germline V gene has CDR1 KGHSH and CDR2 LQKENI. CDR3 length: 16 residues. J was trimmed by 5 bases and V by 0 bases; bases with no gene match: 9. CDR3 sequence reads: CASSPPSRQGGTEAFF. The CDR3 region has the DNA TGTGCCAGCTCACCACCGTCGCGACAGGGAGGAACTGAAGCTTTCTTT.

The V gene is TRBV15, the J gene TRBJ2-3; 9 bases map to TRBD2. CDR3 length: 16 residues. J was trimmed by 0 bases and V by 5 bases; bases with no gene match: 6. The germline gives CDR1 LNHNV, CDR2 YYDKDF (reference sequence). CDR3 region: CATSRTSVPSTDTQYF. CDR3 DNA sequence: TGTGCCACCAGCCGGACTAGCGTTCCTAGCACAGATACGCAGTATTTT.

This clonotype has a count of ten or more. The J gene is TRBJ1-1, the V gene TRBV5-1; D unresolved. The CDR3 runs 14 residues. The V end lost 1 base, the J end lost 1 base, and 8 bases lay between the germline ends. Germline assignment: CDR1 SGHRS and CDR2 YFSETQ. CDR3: CASSLFDPNTEAFF. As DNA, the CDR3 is TGCGCCAGCAGCTTGTTCGACCCGAACACTGAAGCTTTCTTT.